This note documents a single T cell receptor (beta chain) sequence. Its matching antigen is unknown. This sample is drawn from a study of blood T cells in healthy people across ages. Losses at the gene ends were 4 bases for V and 5 bases for J; bases not matched to a gene: 22. Germline values: CDR1 SGHRS, CDR2 YFSETQ. This CDR3 is 21 amino acids long. Whole-study findings and limits: Diversity of TCR beta correlated strongly with naive T cell percentage. PBMC samples, being unsorted, prevented any conclusive comparison of naive and antigen-experienced cells.

For the second PCR, which ran for 7 to 11 cycles, a sample-barcoded 5' primer and a J-beta primer mix were used. A template-switch adaptor with 12 random nucleotides tagged each cDNA molecule. The study obtained at least 2.5 million CDR3-containing paired-end reads from every sample. TCRdb processed the 5' RACE reads anew with MiXCR; each CDR3 protein has one entry. This table has around 710,000 distinct CDR3 sequences, roughly 43% appearing once. Material for sequencing was blood. The chain combines TRBV5-1 with TRBJ2-1; 12 positions match TRBD2. This sequence originates from a woman aged 55-75 years in good health. CDR3 loop: CASSPVGASGRVDELHNEQFF. The DNA of the CDR3 is TGCGCCAGCAGCCCGGTGGGGGCTAGCGGGAGGGTAGACGAACTCCACAATGAGCAGTTCTTC.